A selection of T cell receptor beta chains follows, all from one sample in a study of CD8 T cells in Susac syndrome. TCRdb reanalysed the immunoSEQ multiplex PCR reads using MiXCR and keeps one entry per CDR3 protein. The table includes more than 200,000 distinct CDR3 sequences, 85% to 95% detected once. The sample comprised CD4+ T cells from PBMCs. These receptors all come from a human donor with multiple sclerosis. CDR3s include the opening cysteine and the closing phenylalanine or tryptophan. D genes are given only for firm matches. Clone size is stated in some rows and not others, as once, few, many or a class when expanded.

>.|TRBV3-1|TRBJ1-2|.
TGTGCCAGCAGCCAAGCGGAAGGTAACTATGGCTACACCTTC
CASSQAEGNYGYTF
>.|TRBV4-1|TRBJ2-3|.
TGCGCCAGCAGCCTCTCTCCTGCGGGCAGCACAGATACGCAGTATTTT
CASSLSPAGSTDTQYF
>.|TRBV12-3/TRBV12-4|TRBJ2-2|.
TGTGCCAGCAGTGCAAACCAGAACCGGGAGCTGTTTTTT
CASSANQNRELFF
>.|TRBV11-2|TRBJ1-4|once
TGTGCCAGCAGCTTCTGGGCAGCTAGGGAAAAACTGTTTTTT
CASSFWAAREKLFF
>.|TRBV20-1|TRBJ1-5|.
TGCAGTGCTATCGGACCCGGAGGAGATCAGCCCCAGCATTTT
CSAIGPGGDQPQHF
>.|TRBV7-3|TRBJ1-2|.
TGTGCCAGCAGCCCACGAGCTGACTATGGCTACACCTTC
CASSPRADYGYTF
>.|TRBV12-3/TRBV12-4|TRBJ1-2|.
TGTGCCAGCAGTTTAGCGACCGGAGGGAAGGGAAGTTATGGCTACACCTTC
CASSLATGGKGSYGYTF
>TRBD2|TRBV12-3/TRBV12-4|TRBJ2-3|.
TGTGCCAGCAGTTTGGGTAGCGGGAGCGCAGATACGCAGTATTTT
CASSLGSGSADTQYF
>TRBD2|TRBV7-2|TRBJ2-3|.
TGTGCCAGCAGCCCGTTATCGGGGGGGCCTCGGAGGAAGTATTTT
CASSPLSGGPRRKYF
>.|TRBV19|TRBJ2-1|.
TGTGCCAGTAGTATAGACGGGAGTGAATACAATGAGCAGTTCTTC
CASSIDGSEYNEQFF
>TRBD2|TRBV4-1|TRBJ2-3|.
TGCGCCAGCAGCCGCGATACTAGCGGGAGAACAGATACGCAGTATTTT
CASSRDTSGRTDTQYF
>.|TRBV3-1|TRBJ1-1|once
TGTGCCAGCAGCCAACAAACTTTGAACACTGAAGCTTTCTTT
CASSQQTLNTEAFF
>TRBD2|TRBV7-2|TRBJ2-4|.
TGTGCCAGCAGCCCCCAGGCGGGGGGGATACGAGCAGCCAAAAACATTCAGTACTTC
CASSPQAGGIRAAKNIQYF
>.|TRBV7-2|TRBJ2-5|.
TGTGCCAGCCACCGGGGTCGCCAACAGACCCAGTACTTC
CASHRGRQQTQYF
>.|TRBV30|TRBJ1-2|.
TGTGCCTGGACCACGTCGGGCCACTATGGCTACACCTTC
CAWTTSGHYGYTF
>.|TRBV19|TRBJ2-3|.
TGTGCCAGTAGTACCGAAATGCCCGTTAAGGGCTGGTATTTT
CASSTEMPVKGWYF
>TRBD1|TRBV12-3/TRBV12-4|TRBJ1-6|.
TGTGCCAGCAGCCGGACCCGGGACAGAAATTCACCCCTCCACTTT
CASSRTRDRNSPLHF
>.|TRBV19|TRBJ1-1|.
TGTGCCAGTAGTCCCCCAGGATTTAACACTGAAGCTTTCTTT
CASSPPGFNTEAFF
>.|TRBV12-3/TRBV12-4|TRBJ2-5|.
TGTGCCAGCAGTTCCTCCATCCAAGAGACCCAGTACTTC
CASSSSIQETQYF
>.|TRBV7-2|TRBJ2-3|few
TGTGCCAGCACCCCCGGGACTGACACAGATACGCAGTATTTT
CASTPGTDTDTQYF
>.|TRBV23-1|TRBJ2-7|.
TGCGCCAGCAGCCAAGTGGATAGGGGGGCCCCCTACGAGCAGTACTTC
CASSQVDRGAPYEQYF
>.|TRBV4-1|TRBJ2-3|.
TGCGCCAGCAGCCAAGTAACCGTAGCGGTCCGGGATACGCAGTATTTT
CASSQVTVAVRDTQYF
>.|TRBV7-2|TRBJ2-6|.
TGTGCCAGCAGCTCGCTACAGGGCCCCGCTGGGGCCAACGTCCTGACTTTC
CASSSLQGPAGANVLTF
>.|TRBV20-1|TRBJ1-4|few
TGCAGCGTTAGGGGGGTGGCTAATGAAAAACTGTTTTTT
CSVRGVANEKLFF
>.|TRBV5-1|TRBJ1-6|.
TGCGCCAGCAGCTTGGGGGGAAACTATAATTCACCCCTCCACTTT
CASSLGGNYNSPLHF
>.|TRBV29-1|TRBJ1-3|.
TGCAGCGACGAAAATTCTGGAAACACCATATATTTT
CSDENSGNTIYF
>.|TRBV11-2|TRBJ2-1|.
TGTGCCAGCAGCTTAAGACAGAGCTCCTACAATGAGCAGTTCTTC
CASSLRQSSYNEQFF
>TRBD1|TRBV6-5|TRBJ2-7|.
TGTGCCATTGGGACAGCCTACGAGCAGTACTTC
CAIGTAYEQYF
>TRBD2|TRBV30|TRBJ2-1|.
TGTGCCTGGAGTGTCTCGACCCCTAGCGGGGGGCGGAAAGGGACCTACAATGAGCAGTTCTTC
CAWSVSTPSGGRKGTYNEQFF
>.|TRBV13|TRBJ2-1|.
TGTGCCAGCAGCTGGCTGCGTTTTGAGCAGTTCTTC
CASSWLRFEQFF
>TRBD1|TRBV19|TRBJ2-2|once
TGTGCCAGTAGTCCCAGCGCAGGGGGCTACGGGGAGCTGTTTTTT
CASSPSAGGYGELFF
>.|TRBV4-2|TRBJ1-2|.
TGTGCCAGCAGCCAGGACAGAGACTATGGCTACACCTTC
CASSQDRDYGYTF
>.|TRBV20-1|TRBJ2-3|.
TGCAGTGCTAGAGATCTTTCCGGGGGCCCCGCAGATACGCAGTATTTT
CSARDLSGGPADTQYF
>.|TRBV23-1|TRBJ1-2|.
TGCGCCAGCAGTCAAGTAATCCCCCGGCGGATCCTCTATGGCTACACCTTC
CASSQVIPRRILYGYTF
>TRBD2|TRBV4-2|TRBJ2-1|.
TGTGCCAGCAGCCAAAGCAACGGGGGGGCCCTGAATGAGCAGTTCTTC
CASSQSNGGALNEQFF
>TRBD1|TRBV12-3/TRBV12-4|TRBJ1-1|once
TGTGCCAGCAGTTTTGGACAGGACTTCATGAACACTGAAGCTTTCTTT
CASSFGQDFMNTEAFF
>TRBD2|TRBV7-9|TRBJ2-2|.
TGTGCCAGCAGCCCGCGACTAGCTACCGGGGAGCTGTTTTTT
CASSPRLATGELFF
>.|TRBV30|TRBJ2-2|.
TGTGCCTGGAGTAAGACGAACACCGGGGAGCTGTTTTTT
CAWSKTNTGELFF
>TRBD2|TRBV25-1|TRBJ2-7|.
TGTGCCAGCAGTCCCCTCTCTAGCGGGGAAGGCGAGCAGTACTTC
CASSPLSSGEGEQYF
>.|TRBV12-3/TRBV12-4|TRBJ2-7|few
TGTGCCAGCAGTCCTGCCCACGAGCAGTACTTC
CASSPAHEQYF
>.|TRBV6-1|TRBJ2-6|.
TGTGCCAGCAGTGAGAGAGCCGGGGCCAACGTCCTGACTTTC
CASSERAGANVLTF
>TRBD1|TRBV7-9|TRBJ1-4|few
TGTGCCAGCAGCTTAGCGGGGACAGGGATTGAAAAACTGTTTTTT
CASSLAGTGIEKLFF